The T cell receptor beta chain under discussion was sequenced for a study of spatial heterogeneity in lung cancer. Turning to the study itself: Detected sequences consistently included more beta-chain ones than alpha-chain ones.

Trimming cost V 2 bases and J 4 bases, with 21 bases left between them. The length of the CDR3 is 18 residues. From germline, CDR1 is MNHEY and CDR2 SVGAGI. This clonotype was counted many times. A single record per CDR3 protein comes from TCRdb applying MiXCR to the 5' RACE reads. The sample consists of 20,000 to 25,000 distinct CDR3 sequences, 4.6% of them appearing once. Time point denoted: sample taken at primary tumor resection. Unsorted whole RNA from tumor, nontumor lung or frozen PBMC underwent sequencing. The genes are TRBV6-5 and TRBJ2-1; the D gene is possibly TRBD1 (6 bases). The source of this sequence is a male donor with early-stage non-small cell lung cancer. The sample consisted of PBMCs, taken at surgery. CDR3 sequence: CASSYSRQETKIYNEQFF. In DNA form, the CDR3 reads TGTGCCAGCAGTTACAGCCGACAGGAGACAAAAATATACAATGAGCAGTTCTTC.